Below are 29 T cell receptor beta chains sequenced from a single sample in a study of T-cell memory formation after mild COVID-19. TCRdb re-called the 5' RACE reads with MiXCR, one entry per CDR3 protein. The data show roughly 80,000 distinct CDR3 sequences, with roughly 25% seen just once and about 40% held by the top ten. Material: PBMCs or a T cell subset sorted from them (not recorded which). The receptors were gathered from a man aged 18-30 years who had mild COVID-19 (a few samples of this study predate the infection). Cell type and time point are not known.

The chain employs TRBV4-1 and TRBJ1-2; 9 bases map to TRBD1. The V and J ends lost 8 bases and 3 bases, in that order; junction bases with no gene match: 7. Germline V gene data show CDR1 as MGHRA and CDR2 as YSYEKL. The CDR3 has 14 amino acids. The CDR3 bases are TGCGCCAGCGGGGACAGGGTCTTCGACTATGGCTACACCTTC. Translation gives CASGDRVFDYGYTF.

V usage is TRBV5-1 and J usage is TRBJ2-2; D gene uncertain. The CDR3 length is 10 residues. Germline V gene lookup returns CDR1 SGHRS and CDR2 YFSETQ. V lost 6 bases and J lost 9, with 6 bases in between. The CDR3 DNA sequence: TGCGCCAGCATTTTCAGGGAGCTGTTTTTT. Residues: CASIFRELFF.

The chain recombines TRBV7-9 with TRBJ1-3; TRBD1 might be the D (5 bases). This CDR3 region has 15 residues. Germline CDR1 and CDR2: SEHNR and FQNEAQ (reference sequence). Trimming removed 2 bases at V and 2 bases at J, with 10 bases between. The CDR3 loop reads CASSLRGNAGNTIYF. CDR3 DNA sequence: TGTGCCAGCAGCTTAAGGGGTAACGCTGGAAACACCATATATTTT.

This clonotype was observed many times. The chain joins TRBV12-3 or TRBV12-4 to TRBJ2-5, with 10 bases identical to TRBD2. V was clipped by 3 bases and J by 5 bases; unmatched bases: 9. The length of the CDR3 is 16 residues. The CDR3 loop is CASSLGLAGDYETQYF. In DNA, the CDR3 is TGTGCCAGCAGTTTGGGGCTAGCGGGGGACTACGAGACCCAGTACTTC.

This clonotype has just one count. The rearrangement links TRBV20-1 to TRBJ2-7; perhaps TRBD2 as D (6 bases). V lost 1 base, J lost 2 bases, and 9 bases lay in between. The CDR3 loop spans 13 amino acids. CDR1 is DFQATT and CDR2 is SNEGSKA in the germline V gene (reference sequence). CDR3: CSARAGRAYEQYF. As DNA, the CDR3 is TGCAGTGCTAGAGCCGGGAGAGCCTACGAGCAGTACTTC.

DNA for the CDR3: TGTGCCAGCAAAACGGAAGGGTACGAGCAGTACTTC. Translated, it gives CASKTEGYEQYF. The chain joins TRBV7-9 to TRBJ2-7; the D is unclear. This CDR3 region has 12 residues. Trimming shortened V by 7 bases and J by 4 bases, and 11 bases separated the two germline ends. Germline V gene sequence: CDR1 SEHNR, CDR2 FQNEAQ (reference sequence).

The rearrangement uses TRBV10-3 and TRBJ2-3; maybe TRBD1 (5 bases). In germline, CDR1 is ENHRY, CDR2 SYGVKD. The CDR3 is made up of 15 amino acids. V was cut by 6 bases and J by 1 base, with 14 bases left in between. CDR3 sequence: CAIRERGPGTDTQYF. CDR3 nucleotides: TGTGCCATCAGGGAAAGGGGTCCGGGCACAGATACGCAGTATTTT.

This clonotype was observed once. This sequence joins TRBV5-1 and TRBJ2-3; 7 nucleotides line up with TRBD2. The CDR3 consists of 17 residues. V gave up 1 base and J gave up 0 bases; unmatched junction bases: 8. CDR1 and CDR2 from the germline V gene are SGHRS and YFSETQ. CDR3 nucleotide sequence: TGCGCCAGCAGCTTGCGTTTGGGGACTATTAGCACAGATACGCAGTATTTT. Translating gives CASSLRLGTISTDTQYF.

The V and J genes are TRBV7-6 and TRBJ1-1; TRBD1 matches at 7 bases. Germline V lookup: CDR1 SGHVS, CDR2 FNYEAQ. The ends lost 4 bases at V and 1 base at J; junction bases unmatched: 15. The CDR3 extends over 18 amino acids. CDR3 sequence reads: CASSSLRGGVVSNTEAFF. CDR3 DNA sequence: TGTGCCAGCAGCTCCCTGCGAGGGGGCGTAGTCTCGAACACTGAAGCTTTCTTT.

This chain joins TRBV2 and TRBJ2-7; tentatively, D is TRBD1 (5 bases). This CDR3 is built from 14 residues. Germline-derived CDR1 and CDR2 are SNHLY and FYNNEI. V shed 4 bases and J shed 6 bases, with 16 bases lying between them. CDR3 DNA: TGTGCCAGCAGTGTGAGAAATCCCACAGGCGAGCAGTACTTC. It yields the protein CASSVRNPTGEQYF. The full variable domain, completed using reference TRBV2 and TRBJ2-7, is EPEVTQTPSHQVTQMGQEVILRCVPISNHLYFYWYRQILGQKVEFLVSFYNNEISEKSEIFDDQFSVERPDGSNFTLKIRSTKLEDSAMYFCASSVRNPTGEQYFGPGTRLTVT.

This chain links TRBV13 with TRBJ2-3, with a tentative D call TRBD1 (6 bases). Germline V CDR1 and CDR2: PRHDT, FYEKMQ (reference sequence). V lost 2 bases and J 2 bases, leaving 14 bases between the germline ends. The CDR3 length is 16 residues. Here the CDR3 reads CASSLYGQLLTDTQYF. The CDR3 coding sequence is TGTGCCAGCAGCTTATATGGACAGCTACTCACAGATACGCAGTATTTT. The complete variable domain, with remaining parts taken from reference TRBV13 and TRBJ2-3, reads AAGVIQSPRHLIKEKRETATLKCYPIPRHDTVYWYQQGPGQDPQFLISFYEKMQSDKGSIPDRFSAQQFSDYHSELNMSSLELGDSALYFCASSLYGQLLTDTQYFGPGTRLTVL.

This clonotype was observed a few times. In DNA, the CDR3 is TGTGCCAGCAGTTTTAATACAGGGGGAGATACGCAGTATTTT. Amino acid sequence: CASSFNTGGDTQYF. This chain uses TRBV12-3 or TRBV12-4 with TRBJ2-3, with 8 bases matching TRBD1. V shed 3 bases and J 5 bases; nucleotides not matched to a gene: 4. The CDR3 has 14 residues.

V gene TRBV7-6 combines with J gene TRBJ1-1; D ambiguous. V dropped 0 bases and J dropped 0 bases, with 8 bases sitting between them. The CDR3 is made up of 15 amino acids. Germline V CDR1 and CDR2: SGHVS, FNYEAQ. Here the CDR3 DNA reads TGTGCCAGCAGCTTAGCGCCCATAGTGAACACTGAAGCTTTCTTT. Protein sequence: CASSLAPIVNTEAFF.

Many counts were recorded for this clonotype. The genes are TRBV7-9 and TRBJ2-2; D gene unclear. The V end lost 5 bases, the J end lost 0 bases, and 13 bases lay between the germline ends. This CDR3 region has 16 residues. Germline loops: CDR1 SEHNR, CDR2 FQNEAQ (reference sequence). The CDR3 sequence: CASSPRDGANTGELFF. The CDR3 DNA reads as TGTGCCAGCAGCCCTCGCGACGGTGCGAACACCGGGGAGCTGTTTTTT.

The V and J genes are TRBV6-2 or TRBV6-3 and TRBJ2-7; D tentatively fits TRBD1 or TRBD2 (5 bases each). Germline values: CDR1 MNHEY, CDR2 SVGEGT. Trimming left V 6 bases short and J 2 bases short, with 11 bases between. This CDR3 has 13 amino acids. The CDR3 DNA sequence: TGTGCCAGCAGAAGGGGACGGACCTACGAGCAGTACGTC. Its protein is CASRRGRTYEQYV.

The CDR3 DNA sequence: TGCAGCGTTGCGGGGAATGGCTACACCTTC. Translated: CSVAGNGYTF. The rearrangement links TRBV29-1 to TRBJ1-2, with unresolved D. Germline values: CDR1 SQVTM, CDR2 ANQGSEA. V lost 4 bases, J lost 6 bases, and 6 bases lay in between. There are 10 residues in the CDR3.

This clonotype was counted only a few times. The V gene is TRBV7-9, the J gene TRBJ2-7; 10 nucleotides match TRBD1. Germline CDR1 SEHNR, CDR2 FQNEAQ (reference sequence). J was trimmed by 4 bases and V by 5 bases; bases with no gene match: 8. The CDR3 has 15 residues. The CDR3, as DNA: TGTGCCAGCAGCCCGACGACAGGGGGCAAGTACGAGCAGTACGTC. The encoded protein is CASSPTTGGKYEQYV.

This clonotype was seen a handful of times. The gene calls are TRBV20-1 and TRBJ2-3; 12 nucleotides match TRBD2. Germline-derived CDR1 and CDR2 are DFQATT and SNEGSKA (reference sequence). There are 14 residues in the CDR3. CDR3 sequence (DNA): TGCAGCGCAACACTAGCGGGGGGACGAGATACGCAGTATTTT. This sequence encodes CSATLAGGRDTQYF.

The chain carries TRBV20-1 and TRBJ2-7; D ambiguous. Germline lookup yields CDR1 DFQATT and CDR2 SNEGSKA (reference sequence). This CDR3 has 12 residues. Deletions cut 0 bases from V and 2 bases from J, with 5 bases between. CDR3 residues: CSARDRAYEQYV. The CDR3 DNA reads TGCAGTGCTAGAGATCGGGCCTACGAGCAGTACGTC.

V gene TRBV7-9 combines with J gene TRBJ2-1; no firm D call. V was pared by 6 bases and J by 13 bases, with 10 bases between. The CDR3 contains 10 residues. Looked up from germline, CDR1 is SEHNR and CDR2 is FQNEAQ (reference sequence). CDR3 DNA sequence: TGTGCCAGCAGTCCGGGCCGACAGTTCTTC. Encoded protein: CASSPGRQFF.

CDR3 coding DNA: TGTGCCAGTAAGGACAGGGCATTTAGCAATCAGCCCCAGCATTTT. Protein sequence: CASKDRAFSNQPQHF. The chain has TRBV19 and TRBJ1-5, with 8 bases lining up with TRBD1. This CDR3 spans 15 amino acids. V lost 7 bases to trimming and J lost 0 bases; unmatched junction nucleotides: 5. Per germline, CDR1 LNHDA and CDR2 SQIVND (reference sequence).

This clonotype was observed a few times. The chain combines TRBV15 with TRBJ1-1, with D perhaps TRBD1 (6 bases). CDR1 and CDR2 from the germline V gene are LNHNV and YYDKDF (reference sequence). This CDR3 comprises 14 residues. Trimming cost V 0 bases and J 7 bases, with 12 bases left between them. The CDR3 region is CATSRDKGGGEAFF. DNA of the CDR3: TGTGCCACCAGCAGAGATAAGGGGGGCGGTGAAGCTTTCTTT.

A few counts support this clonotype. The CDR3: CASSDRGVRGYTF. CDR3 nucleotides: TGTGCCAGCTCCGACCGGGGTGTCCGAGGCTACACCTTC. The chain links TRBV6-5 to TRBJ1-2; D uncertain. Germline lookup yields CDR1 MNHEY and CDR2 SVGAGI. The ends were cut back, 8 bases at V and 8 bases at J, with 18 bases in the middle. The CDR3 is 13 amino acids.

In its sample, this clonotype is medium-sized. The chain couples TRBV24-1 to TRBJ2-2; 8 bases align to TRBD2. Germline-derived CDR1 and CDR2 are KGHDR and SFDVKD. V shed 1 base and J 3 bases; nucleotides not matched to a gene: 0. This CDR3 is 15 amino acids long. The CDR3 loop is CATSDLAGDTGELFF. CDR3 DNA sequence: TGTGCCACCAGTGATTTAGCGGGGGACACCGGGGAGCTGTTTTTT.

This sequence joins TRBV5-1 and TRBJ2-1; D uncertain. The V gene lost 1 base and the J gene lost 9 bases, with 11 bases spanning the gap. Germline V gene data show CDR1 as SGHRS and CDR2 as YFSETQ. The CDR3 is 13 residues long. The CDR3 DNA follows: TGCGCCAGCAGCTTGACTGCCATGCCTGAGCAGTTCTTC. Residues: CASSLTAMPEQFF. The variable domain in full, completed from reference TRBV5-1 and TRBJ2-1, reads KAGVTQTPRYLIKTRGQQVTLSCSPISGHRSVSWYQQTPGQGLQFLFEYFSETQRNKGNFPGRFSGRQFSNSRSEMNVSTLELGDSALYLCASSLTAMPEQFFGPGTRLTVL.

The chain recombines TRBV3-1 with TRBJ2-6; D uncertain. Germline CDR1 LGHDT, CDR2 YNNKEL (reference sequence). Trimming took off 2 bases at V and 1 base at J, with 9 bases between the two ends. CDR3 length: 16 residues. CDR3 region: CASSQTTLSGANVLTF. CDR3 bases: TGTGCCAGCAGCCAAACCACGTTGTCTGGGGCCAACGTCCTGACTTTC.

The J gene is TRBJ1-2, the V gene TRBV5-1, with D possibly matching TRBD1 (6 bases). Trimming removed 4 bases from V and 4 bases from J, with 20 bases in between. This CDR3 has 16 residues. The V gene's germline CDR1 is SGHRS and CDR2 YFSETQ. CDR3 coding DNA: TGCGCCAGCAGCCCCAATGTGGGGGGCTCGGGCTATGGCTACACCTTC. It codes for CASSPNVGGSGYGYTF.

This clonotype was recorded a few times. V gene TRBV29-1 combines with J gene TRBJ2-6; D unclear. V dropped 5 bases and J dropped 1 base, with 9 bases sitting between them. This CDR3 spans 14 amino acids. The germline V gene encodes CDR1 SQVTM and CDR2 ANQGSEA. DNA for the CDR3: TGCAGCGTTAACGGTGCATCTGGGGCCAACGTCCTGACTTTC. This translates into CSVNGASGANVLTF.

This chain connects TRBV20-1 to TRBJ1-2; no firm D call. Germline CDR1 and CDR2: DFQATT and SNEGSKA (reference sequence). The CDR3 covers 15 residues. V shed 0 bases and J shed 5 bases, with 16 bases lying between them. The CDR3 spells CSARDPSSSLYGYTF. In DNA form, the CDR3 reads TGCAGTGCTAGAGATCCGTCCAGCTCCTTATATGGCTACACCTTC.